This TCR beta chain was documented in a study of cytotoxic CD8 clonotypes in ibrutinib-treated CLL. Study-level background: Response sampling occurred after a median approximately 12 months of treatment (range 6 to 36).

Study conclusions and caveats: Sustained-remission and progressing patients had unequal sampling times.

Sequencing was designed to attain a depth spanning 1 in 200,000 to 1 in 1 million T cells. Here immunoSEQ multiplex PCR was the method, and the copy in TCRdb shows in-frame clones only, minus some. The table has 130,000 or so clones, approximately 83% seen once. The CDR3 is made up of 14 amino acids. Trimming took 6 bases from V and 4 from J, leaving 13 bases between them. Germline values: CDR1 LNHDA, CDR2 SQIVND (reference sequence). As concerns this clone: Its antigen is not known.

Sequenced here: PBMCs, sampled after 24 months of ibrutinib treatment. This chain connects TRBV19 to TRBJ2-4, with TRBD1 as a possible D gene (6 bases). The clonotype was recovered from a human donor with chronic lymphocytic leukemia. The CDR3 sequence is CASRSPGQKNIQYF. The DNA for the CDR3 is TGTGCCAGTAGGTCACCGGGACAAAAAAACATTCAGTACTTC.